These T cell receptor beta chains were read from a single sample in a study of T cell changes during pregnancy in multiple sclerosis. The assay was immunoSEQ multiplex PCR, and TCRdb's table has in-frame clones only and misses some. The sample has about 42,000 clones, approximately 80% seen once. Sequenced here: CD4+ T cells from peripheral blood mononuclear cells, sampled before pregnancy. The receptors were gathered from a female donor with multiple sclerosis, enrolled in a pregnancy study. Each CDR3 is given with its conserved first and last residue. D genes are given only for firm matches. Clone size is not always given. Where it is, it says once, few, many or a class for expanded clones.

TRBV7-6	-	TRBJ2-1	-	CASSLAEGLGSASSYNEQFF	TGTGCCAGCAGCTTAGCGGAAGGTCTGGGTAGCGCGAGCTCCTACAATGAGCAGTTCTTC
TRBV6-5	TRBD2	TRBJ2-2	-	CASRASGEGVGELFF	TGTGCCAGCAGGGCTAGCGGTGAAGGAGTCGGGGAGCTGTTTTTT
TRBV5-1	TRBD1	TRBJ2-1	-	CASSRTGLGDNEQFF	TGCGCCAGCAGTCGGACAGGGCTAGGAGACAATGAGCAGTTCTTC
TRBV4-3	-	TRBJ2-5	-	CASSPWGLRGTQYF	TGCGCCAGCAGTCCCTGGGGGCTTCGGGGGACCCAGTACTTC
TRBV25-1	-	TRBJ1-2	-	CASSFQSYGYTF	TGTGCCAGCAGTTTTCAGTCCTATGGCTACACCTTC
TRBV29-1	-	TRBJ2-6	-	CSALAEGPGVLTF	TGCAGCGCCCTGGCGGAGGGCCCGGGGGTCCTGACTTTC
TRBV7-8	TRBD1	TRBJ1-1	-	CASSTRGQGALKTEAFF	TGTGCCAGCAGCACCAGAGGACAGGGGGCGCTTAAGACTGAAGCTTTCTTT
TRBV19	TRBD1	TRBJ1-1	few	CASKLGQVNTEAFF	TGTGCCAGTAAGTTGGGACAGGTGAACACTGAAGCTTTCTTT
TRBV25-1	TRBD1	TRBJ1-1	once	CASGRTGLNTEAFF	TGTGCCAGCGGCCGGACAGGCTTGAACACTGAAGCTTTCTTT
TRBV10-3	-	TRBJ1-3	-	CAITLDSSGNTIYF	TGTGCCATCACCCTGGACAGCTCTGGAAACACCATATATTTT
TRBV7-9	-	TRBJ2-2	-	CASSAPLRDTGELFF	TGTGCCAGCAGCGCACCTCTGAGGGACACCGGGGAGCTGTTTTTT
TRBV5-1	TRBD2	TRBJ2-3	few	CASSLVGLAGADTQYF	TGCGCCAGCAGCTTGGTGGGACTAGCGGGCGCAGATACGCAGTATTTT
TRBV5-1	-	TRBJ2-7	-	CASSFSSYEQYF	TGCGCCAGCAGCTTCAGCTCCTACGAGCAGTACTTC
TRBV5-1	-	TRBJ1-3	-	CASSLGRDYNTIYF	TGCGCCAGCAGCTTGGGCAGGGATTATAACACCATATATTTT
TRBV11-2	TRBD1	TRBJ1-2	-	CASSALTGKEGYGYTF	TGTGCCAGCAGCGCTTTGACAGGGAAGGAGGGCTATGGCTACACCTTC
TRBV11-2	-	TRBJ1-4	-	CASSLDYSGGEKLFF	TGTGCCAGCAGCTTAGATTACTCGGGGGGCGAAAAACTGTTTTTT
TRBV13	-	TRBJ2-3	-	CASSLKRESTDTQYF	TGTGCCAGCAGCTTAAAAAGAGAGAGCACAGATACGCAGTATTTT
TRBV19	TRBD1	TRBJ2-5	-	CASRTRQGEETQYF	TGTGCCAGTAGAACTCGACAGGGTGAAGAGACCCAGTACTTC
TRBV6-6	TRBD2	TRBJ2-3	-	CASSRTSGRDTQYF	TGTGCCAGCAGTCGGACTAGCGGGAGGGATACGCAGTATTTT
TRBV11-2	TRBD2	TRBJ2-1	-	CASSLGLAEYNEQFF	TGTGCCAGCAGCTTAGGACTAGCGGAATACAATGAGCAGTTCTTC
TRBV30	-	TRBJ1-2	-	CAWSAGDYGYTF	TGTGCCTGGAGTGCAGGGGACTATGGCTACACCTTC
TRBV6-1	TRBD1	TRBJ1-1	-	CASSVDRGPAEAFF	TGTGCCAGCAGTGTTGACAGGGGGCCGGCTGAAGCTTTCTTT
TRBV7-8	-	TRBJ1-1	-	CASTPGWGRRNTEAFF	TGTGCCAGCACCCCGGGATGGGGAAGACGGAACACTGAAGCTTTCTTT
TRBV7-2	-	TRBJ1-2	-	CASSLALRGNNYGYTF	TGTGCCAGCAGCTTAGCGCTCCGGGGGAATAACTATGGCTACACCTTC
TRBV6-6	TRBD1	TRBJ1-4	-	CASRLRLRGRREKLFF	TGTGCCAGCAGACTACGTCTCAGGGGGCGGCGTGAAAAACTGTTTTTT
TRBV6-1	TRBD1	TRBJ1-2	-	CASWDRGPYGYTF	TGTGCCAGCTGGGACAGGGGGCCCTATGGCTACACCTTC
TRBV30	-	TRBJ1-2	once	CAWRRAGRDGYTF	TGTGCCTGGAGACGGGCGGGGCGCGATGGCTACACCTTC
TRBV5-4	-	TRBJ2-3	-	CASSLGQGTSTDTQYF	TGTGCCAGCAGCTTGGGGCAGGGCACTAGCACAGATACGCAGTATTTT
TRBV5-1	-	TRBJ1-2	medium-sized	CASSLGRENYGYTF	TGCGCCAGCAGCTTGGGGAGGGAAAACTATGGCTACACCTTC
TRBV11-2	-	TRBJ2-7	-	CASSLARYSYEQYF	TGTGCCAGCAGCTTGGCCAGGTACTCCTACGAGCAGTACTTC